The 5 T cell receptor beta chains given below trace back to one sample, sequenced in a study of T-cell memory formation after mild COVID-19. Each CDR3 protein gets one entry after TCRdb re-called the 5' RACE reads with MiXCR. The sample yields some 300,000 distinct CDR3 sequences, around a fifth seen once. Sequencing input: PBMCs or a T cell subset sorted from them (not recorded which). The source is a man aged 18 to 30 who had mild COVID-19 (a few samples of this study predate the infection). Cell type and time point are not known.

This clonotype appeared a few times. This chain connects TRBV3-1 to TRBJ1-2; possibly TRBD1 for D (5 bases). Germline CDR1 reads LGHDT; CDR2 reads YNNKEL (reference sequence). The CDR3 is 14 amino acids. Trimming left V 1 base short and J 8 bases short, with 14 bases between. The CDR3 DNA sequence: TGTGCCAGCAGCCAAGGGGGCAGAGGTCGGGGCTACACCTTC. The encoded protein is CASSQGGRGRGYTF.

This clonotype showed up just a few times. V usage is TRBV5-1 and J usage is TRBJ2-3; 7 nucleotides match TRBD2. The CDR3 contains 16 residues. Germline V CDR1 and CDR2: SGHRS, YFSETQ. V lost 1 base, J lost 1 base, and 6 bases stayed unmatched. The CDR3 nucleotides read TGCGCCAGCAGCTTGCTTGGGAGGGAGGGCACAGATACGCAGTATTTT. Its protein is CASSLLGREGTDTQYF.

The CDR3 protein is CASSGGSAVETQYF. The CDR3, as DNA: TGTGCCAGCAGCGGGGGGTCGGCGGTCGAGACCCAGTACTTC. The chain employs TRBV7-2 and TRBJ2-5, with a tentative D call TRBD2 (6 bases). Germline values: CDR1 SGHTA, CDR2 FQGNSA. V dropped 5 bases and J dropped 5 bases, with 15 bases sitting between them. The CDR3 has 14 residues. Looking up the rest from reference TRBV7-2 and TRBJ2-5 gives the full variable domain: GAGVSQSPSNKVTEKGKDVELRCDPISGHTALYWYRQSLGQGLEFLIYFQGNSAPDKSGLPSDRFSAERTGGSVSTLTIQRTQQEDSAVYLCASSGGSAVETQYFGPGTRLLVL.

The sample holds a few counts of this clonotype. The rearrangement links TRBV14 to TRBJ1-1, with TRBD1 identical over 8 bases. The CDR3 sequence is 15 residues long. V lost 4 bases and J lost 1; bases outside the gene matches: 5. Germline V gene lookup returns CDR1 SGHDN and CDR2 FVKESK. The CDR3 region has the DNA TGTGCCAGCAGCCCAGGGACAGGCCGGAACACTGAAGCTTTCTTT. Amino acids: CASSPGTGRNTEAFF.

The chain employs TRBV20-1 and TRBJ2-2; 12 bases are shared with TRBD2. This CDR3 region has 15 residues. Germline values: CDR1 DFQATT, CDR2 SNEGSKA (reference sequence). V gave up 5 bases and J gave up 0 bases; unmatched junction bases: 1. The CDR3 DNA is TGCAGTGCTCTAGCGGGGGGGCCGAACACCGGGGAGCTGTTTTTT. Amino acids: CSALAGGPNTGELFF.